The text below deals with one T cell receptor (beta chain). The antigen is not known. Germline values: CDR1 LGHNA, CDR2 YSLEER. This CDR3 has 16 amino acids. V was clipped by 0 bases and J by 1 base, with 7 bases between them. The sample originates from a study of blood T cells in healthy people across ages. The use of a sample-barcoded 5' primer and a J-beta primer mix characterized a second PCR of roughly 7 to 12 cycles. Researchers report that a template-switch adaptor with 12 random nucleotides tagged each cDNA molecule. MiXCR was run by TCRdb on the 5' RACE reads, yielding one entry per CDR3 protein. The profile shows roughly 2 million distinct CDR3 sequences, around 50% of them singletons. Study-wide results and caveats: Whereas aged donors had fewer naive CD4+ cells, long-lived donors had more of them and higher diversity. Roughly linear declines in TCR beta diversity per million T cells occurred with age.

The sequencing sample was made of blood. This TCR came from a woman between 35 and 50 years old in good health. This chain joins TRBV4-3 and TRBJ2-6; D remains ambiguous. The CDR3 loop is CASSQEARSGANVLTF. DNA for the CDR3: TGCGCCAGCAGCCAAGAGGCCCGTTCTGGGGCCAACGTCCTGACTTTC.